The 19 T cell receptor beta chains reported below all come from one sample, sequenced in a study of CD8+ T cells in alopecia areata. This sample's treatment: oral pan-JAK inhibitor, 5-10 mg twice daily. Peripheral blood and lesional scalp punch biopsies came from alopecia areata patients. Reverse transcribed after extraction, RNA yielded cDNA as the sequencing template. Method: immunoSEQ multiplex PCR; TCRdb's copy keeps in-frame clones and lacks some. The sample records 4,800 or so clones, under 95% being singletons. The sequencing here drew on skin, taken at week 4, from a patient treated with tofacitinib. These receptors all stem from a human donor with alopecia areata.

This chain links TRBV27 with TRBJ1-1, with D unclear. V dropped 2 bases and J dropped 7 bases, with 14 bases sitting between them. Germline values: CDR1 MNHEY, CDR2 SMNVEV (reference sequence). CDR3 length equals 14 residues. In nucleotides, the CDR3 is TGTGCCAGCAGTTTACGGCTGGGGAAGTATGAAGCTTTCTTT. Translation: CASSLRLGKYEAFF.

CDR3 in amino acids: CASQAGFLYEQFF. The CDR3 DNA reads TGTGCCAGCCAAGCAGGGTTCTTATATGAGCAGTTCTTC. The rearrangement links TRBV6-6 to TRBJ2-1, with D possibly matching TRBD1 (5 bases). The CDR3 runs 13 residues. Germline CDR1 MNHNY, CDR2 SVGAGI (reference sequence). The germline V and J ends were trimmed by 8 bases and 8 bases, with 16 bases remaining between them.

Details on this clone: The sample holds other DNA sequences that translate to the same CDR3. The J gene is TRBJ1-6, the V gene TRBV2, with D maybe TRBD1 (5 bases). Germline CDR1 and CDR2: SNHLY and FYNNEI. The CDR3 consists of 13 residues. V shed 4 bases and J shed 6 bases, with 7 bases lying between them. The CDR3 protein is CASSGDSNSPLHF. Here the CDR3 DNA reads TGTGCCAGCAGTGGGGACTCTAATTCACCCCTCCACTTT.

The rearrangement links TRBV7-9 to TRBJ2-5, with D maybe TRBD1 (6 bases). In germline, CDR1 is SEHNR, CDR2 FQNEAQ (reference sequence). This CDR3 has 15 amino acids. V lost 1 base to trimming and J lost 5 bases, with 14 bases between them. Here the CDR3 reads CASSLVGTGWETQYF. The DNA for the CDR3 is TGTGCCAGCAGCTTAGTAGGCACAGGGTGGGAGACCCAGTACTTC.

The chain couples TRBV27 to TRBJ1-6; 8 bases agree with TRBD1. The CDR3 is 16 residues long. The junction had 14 bases not matched to a gene; V was cut back by 3 bases and J by 13 bases. The germline CDR1 and CDR2 sequences are MNHEY and SMNVEV (reference sequence). The CDR3 nucleotides read TGTGCCAGCAGTTTTTCAGGGACAGGAGACAGTTTCCCCCTCCACTTT. Translating it yields CASSFSGTGDSFPLHF.

The CDR3 is CASSYSGILYTEAFF. The CDR3 DNA follows: TGTGCCAGCAGTTACTCGGGCATTCTGTACACTGAAGCTTTCTTT. This chain connects TRBV6-6 to TRBJ1-1, with D unclear. CDR1 and CDR2 from the germline V gene are MNHNY and SVGAGI (reference sequence). The V and J ends lost 0 bases and 3 bases respectively, with 11 bases between them. The CDR3 has 15 residues.

V gene TRBV5-6 combines with J gene TRBJ1-1; D not resolved. CDR1 SGHDT and CDR2 YYEEEE come from the germline V gene. Trimming took off 2 bases at V and 7 bases at J, with 9 bases between the two ends. The CDR3 covers 12 residues. CDR3 residues: CASSLPRNEAFF. DNA for the CDR3: TGTGCCAGCAGCTTACCCAGGAATGAAGCTTTCTTT.

For the CDR3, the DNA is TGTGCCAGCAGCCCCTTTGGCGGGGGGGCCTCTAGCACAGATACGCAGTATTTT. It yields the protein CASSPFGGGASSTDTQYF. The rearrangement uses TRBV7-9 and TRBJ2-3; 9 nucleotides match TRBD2. The CDR3 spans 18 residues. The germline V gene has CDR1 SEHNR and CDR2 FQNEAQ (reference sequence). V lost 5 bases, J lost 0 bases, and 12 bases stayed unmatched. Variable domain in full (rest from reference TRBV7-9 and TRBJ2-3): DTGVSQNPRHKITKRGQNVTFRCDPISEHNRLYWYRQTLGQGPEFLTYFQNEAQLEKSRLLSDRFSAERPKGSFSTLEIQRTEQGDSAMYLCASSPFGGGASSTDTQYFGPGTRLTVL.

The V gene is TRBV29-1, the J gene TRBJ1-1; TRBD1 aligns across 8 bases. Germline CDR1 and CDR2: SQVTM and ANQGSEA. J was trimmed by 3 bases and V by 5 bases; bases with no gene match: 5. The CDR3 has 13 residues. As DNA, the CDR3 is TGCAGCGTTAGTCTGACAGGGGACACTGAAGCTTTCTTT. Translation gives CSVSLTGDTEAFF. Filled out from reference TRBV29-1 and TRBJ1-1, the complete variable domain reads SAVISQKPSRDICQRGTSLTIQCQVDSQVTMMFWYRQQPGQSLTLIATANQGSEATYESGFVIDKFPISRPNLTFSTLTVSNMSPEDSSIYLCSVSLTGDTEAFFGQGTRLTVV.

This chain joins TRBV29-1 and TRBJ2-3; 10 nucleotides line up with TRBD1. Germline V gene data show CDR1 as SQVTM and CDR2 as ANQGSEA. J lost 0 bases, V lost 7 bases, and 4 bases had no gene match. The CDR3 has 14 amino acids. CDR3 residues: CSAQGQGSTDTQYF. DNA of the CDR3: TGCAGCGCCCAGGGACAGGGGAGCACAGATACGCAGTATTTT.

The chain employs TRBV29-1 and TRBJ1-5; 10 nucleotides agree with TRBD1. The germline gives CDR1 SQVTM, CDR2 ANQGSEA. This CDR3 is built from 14 residues. V lost 4 bases, J lost 7 bases, and 7 bases stayed unmatched. The chain's CDR3 is CSVGQGAGSQPQHF. CDR3 bases: TGCAGCGTTGGACAGGGGGCTGGTTCGCAGCCCCAGCATTTT.

The V and J genes are TRBV10-3 and TRBJ2-1; TRBD2 is a possible D gene (5 bases). Trimming took off 6 bases at V and 5 bases at J, with 20 bases between the two ends. There are 16 residues in the CDR3. CDR1 is ENHRY and CDR2 is SYGVKD in the germline V gene. The CDR3 protein is CAIRSTADWSHNEQFF. In DNA, the CDR3 is TGTGCCATCAGATCAACTGCGGACTGGTCCCACAATGAGCAGTTCTTC.

The chain uses TRBV4-3 and TRBJ2-7; tentative D call: TRBD2 (6 bases). Germline-derived CDR1 and CDR2 are LGHNA and YSLEER. V lost 2 bases and J lost 12, with 17 bases in between. This CDR3 spans 13 amino acids. The CDR3 DNA is TGCGCCAGCAGCCAAAACAGACTAGAGGTCCCGTACTTC. Translation gives CASSQNRLEVPYF.

The chain has TRBV6-5 and TRBJ2-7, with TRBD1 as a possible D gene (5 bases). V was trimmed by 0 bases and J by 6 bases, leaving 15 bases between them. Germline V gene lookup returns CDR1 MNHEY and CDR2 SVGAGI. This CDR3 has 15 amino acids. CDR3 nucleotide sequence: TGTGCCAGCAGTTACTCTGGAGCTCAAACAGGCGAGCAGTACTTC. It encodes CASSYSGAQTGEQYF.

The rearrangement uses TRBV4-3 and TRBJ2-1; TRBD1 agrees at 7 bases. The CDR3 length is 18 residues. Germline lookup yields CDR1 LGHNA and CDR2 YSLEER. The junction had 10 bases not matched to a gene; V was cut back by 0 bases and J by 2 bases. CDR3 amino acids: CASSQDLEGTEAYNEQFF. CDR3 in DNA: TGCGCCAGCAGCCAAGACCTCGAGGGGACAGAGGCCTACAATGAGCAGTTCTTC.

The chain has TRBV6-6 and TRBJ2-3; no definite D call. Germline CDR1 MNHNY, CDR2 SVGAGI (reference sequence). This CDR3 is 13 amino acids long. V gave up 0 bases and J gave up 2 bases, with 3 bases separating them. CDR3 region: CASSYSNTDTQYF. The CDR3 DNA is TGTGCCAGCAGTTACTCGAACACAGATACGCAGTATTTT.

The chain combines TRBV4-3 with TRBJ2-1; TRBD2 matches 10 bases. This CDR3 is 20 amino acids long. V dropped 0 bases and J dropped 0; count of bases not matched to a gene: 11. Per germline, CDR1 LGHNA and CDR2 YSLEER. CDR3 residues: CASSQDWLAGVPSSYNEQFF. The DNA for the CDR3 is TGCGCCAGCAGCCAAGATTGGCTAGCGGGGGTTCCCAGCTCCTACAATGAGCAGTTCTTC.

The chain is built from TRBV5-1 and TRBJ2-2; no firm D call. Trimming cost V 2 bases and J 5 bases, with 7 bases left between them. Per germline, CDR1 SGHRS and CDR2 YFSETQ. This CDR3 has 13 residues. The CDR3 region is CASSFGWTGELFF. In DNA form, the CDR3 reads TGCGCCAGCAGCTTTGGCTGGACCGGGGAGCTGTTTTTT.

The sample holds a few counts of this clone. Other nucleotide sequences from this sample produce the same CDR3. The V and J genes are TRBV9 and TRBJ2-3; a possible D gene is TRBD1 (6 bases). CDR3 length equals 14 residues. Trimming took off 6 bases at V and 3 bases at J, with 14 bases between the two ends. Germline CDR1 reads SGDLS; CDR2 reads YYNGEE. CDR3 DNA sequence: TGTGCCAGCAAGGGTACAGGGAGTACAGATACGCAGTATTTT. Protein sequence: CASKGTGSTDTQYF.